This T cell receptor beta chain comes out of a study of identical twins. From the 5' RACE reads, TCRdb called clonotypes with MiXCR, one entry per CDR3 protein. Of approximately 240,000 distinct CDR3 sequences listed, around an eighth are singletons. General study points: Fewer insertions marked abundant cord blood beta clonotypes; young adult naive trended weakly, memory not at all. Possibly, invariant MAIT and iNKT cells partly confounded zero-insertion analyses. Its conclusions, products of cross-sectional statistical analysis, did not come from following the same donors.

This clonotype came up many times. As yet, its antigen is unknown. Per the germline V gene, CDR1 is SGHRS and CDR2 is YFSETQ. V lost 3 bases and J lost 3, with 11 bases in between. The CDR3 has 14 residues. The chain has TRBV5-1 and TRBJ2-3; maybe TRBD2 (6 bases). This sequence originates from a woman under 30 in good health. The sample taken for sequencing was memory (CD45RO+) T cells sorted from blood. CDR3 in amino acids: CASSWGGLTDTQYF. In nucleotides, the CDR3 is TGCGCCAGCAGCTGGGGAGGACTGACAGATACGCAGTATTTT.